The clone carrying this T cell receptor (beta chain) was counted many times. Antigen: not known. These data belong to a study of T cells in Graves' hyperthyroidism and ophthalmopathy. Whole-study findings and limits: Most expanded thyroid clonotypes above 0.001 also appeared in blood.

A NOSPECS grade of at least 4, a Clinical Activity Score of at least 3 and duration under 3 months were recorded in ophthalmopathy patients. Uncontrolled infection, other autoimmune disease, pregnancy or lactation disqualified patients from enrolment. Isolation of PBMCs was performed on around 9.3 ml fresh peripheral blood. The CDR3 is 12 residues long. Trimming removed 2 bases from V and 7 bases from J, with 9 bases in between. Germline values: CDR1 GTSNPN, CDR2 SVGIG (reference sequence). Amplification of TCR beta CDR3 regions used RNA as the template. HTBI primers were employed in a first-round RT-PCR of the TCR CDR3. One entry per CDR3 protein results from TCRdb running MiXCR on the multiplex PCR reads. The data contain hundreds of thousands of distinct CDR3 sequences, over 12% of them singletons.

The TCR was taken from a woman aged 40 to 50 with Graves' ophthalmopathy. This chain joins TRBV30 and TRBJ2-4; D is uncertain. What was sequenced was blood. CDR3 region: CAWSMSPNIQYF. DNA for the CDR3: TGTGCCTGGAGTATGTCACCGAACATTCAGTACTTC.